The sequence of this T cell receptor (beta chain) was determined in a study of identical twins. This CDR3 has 14 amino acids. Germline values: CDR1 LGHDT, CDR2 YNNKEL (reference sequence). V was cut by 3 bases and J by 9 bases, with 12 bases left in between. TCRdb itself ran the 5' RACE reads through MiXCR, one entry per CDR3 protein. Of roughly 570,000 distinct CDR3 sequences listed, 9.5% to 10% are singletons. This clonotype was seen a few times. These same data were also listed under a study on yellow fever vaccine responses in identical twins.

This receptor was taken from a woman younger than 35 in good health. The chain joins TRBV3-1 to TRBJ1-6; maybe TRBD1 (5 bases). Sample: PBMCs. The CDR3 DNA reads TGTGCCAGCAGCCAGGGGGGAGGGAGTTCACCCCTCCACTTT. It yields the protein CASSQGGGSSPLHF. The whole variable domain, remainder taken from reference TRBV3-1 and TRBJ1-6, is DTAVSQTPKYLVTQMGNDKSIKCEQNLGHDTMYWYKQDSKKFLKIMFSYNNKELIINETVPNRFSPKSPDKAHLNLHINSLELGDSAVYFCASSQGGGSSPLHFGNGTRLTVT.